These 25 T cell receptor beta chains were sequenced from one sample in a study of blood T cells in healthy people across ages. A second PCR of 7 to 11 cycles used a sample-barcoded 5' primer and a J-beta primer mix. TCRdb redid the calling of the 5' RACE reads with MiXCR, one entry per CDR3 protein. The sample has 700,000 to 800,000 distinct CDR3 sequences; more than 40% are singletons. Sequencing used blood. The source is a woman between 55 and 75 years old in good health.

The chain employs TRBV5-1 and TRBJ1-2, with 10 nucleotides matching TRBD1. The trim removed 5 bases at V and 6 bases at J, leaving 4 bases unmatched. CDR1 SGHRS and CDR2 YFSETQ come from the germline V gene. The CDR3 sequence is 13 residues long. The CDR3 DNA is TGCGCCAGCAGACTTGGACAGGGGGATGGCTACACCTTC. This codes for CASRLGQGDGYTF.

This clonotype was detected only a few times. This chain links TRBV6-6 with TRBJ1-2; TRBD1 agrees at 10 bases. Germline CDR1 reads MNHNY; CDR2 reads SVGAGI (reference sequence). V lost 5 bases and J lost 8; bases outside the gene matches: 11. The CDR3 consists of 15 residues. The CDR3 DNA follows: TGTGCCAGCAGTACGGACAGGGGGTCCCTTTTCGGCTACACCTTC. Translating gives CASSTDRGSLFGYTF.

The chain joins TRBV6-6 to TRBJ2-7; 10 nucleotides align to TRBD2. Germline V gene data show CDR1 as MNHNY and CDR2 as SVGAGI (reference sequence). The CDR3 is made up of 16 amino acids. V was clipped by 6 bases and J by 7 bases; unmatched bases: 15. This chain's CDR3 is CASSSPSGSGLGEQYF. The CDR3 DNA reads TGTGCCAGCAGCTCTCCTAGCGGGAGTGGTTTGGGGGAGCAGTACTTC.

This clonotype was detected only a few times. The V gene is TRBV7-3, the J gene TRBJ2-2; the match to TRBD2 covers 15 bases. This CDR3 spans 16 amino acids. The germline V gene has CDR1 SGHTA and CDR2 FQGTGA. The junction had 4 bases not matched to a gene; V was cut back by 4 bases and J by 7 bases. CDR3 nucleotide sequence: TGTGCCAGCAGCTCGGGACTAGCGGGGGGCAGCGGGGAGCTGTTTTTT. It yields the protein CASSSGLAGGSGELFF.

The chain couples TRBV9 to TRBJ2-5, with D perhaps matching TRBD1 or TRBD2 (5 bases each). This CDR3 comprises 15 residues. The germline gives CDR1 SGDLS, CDR2 YYNGEE. V was pared by 3 bases and J by 11 bases, with 23 bases between. DNA for the CDR3: TGTGCCAGCAGCGACGCCGGGACCTCTATCGCGGAGCAGTACTTC. Translating it yields CASSDAGTSIAEQYF. The complete variable domain, with remaining parts taken from reference TRBV9 and TRBJ2-5, reads DSGVTQTPKHLITATGQRVTLRCSPRSGDLSVYWYQQSLDQGLQFLIQYYNGEERAKGNILERFSAQQFPDLHSELNLSSLELGDSALYFCASSDAGTSIAEQYFGPGTRLLVL.

This chain links TRBV6-5 with TRBJ2-5; D gene unclear. The CDR3 extends over 14 amino acids. V was pared by 0 bases and J by 2 bases, with 7 bases between. Germline V gene data show CDR1 as MNHEY and CDR2 as SVGAGI. The CDR3 here is CASSYSRLQETQYF. The CDR3 nucleotides are TGTGCCAGCAGTTACTCGAGGTTACAAGAGACCCAGTACTTC.

V gene TRBV20-1 combines with J gene TRBJ2-4, with 7 nucleotides matching TRBD2. The J call may be wrong; the DNA end is better matched by TRBJ2-7. The CDR3 has 15 residues. Germline V gives CDR1 DFQATT, CDR2 SNEGSKA (reference sequence). The CDR3 loop reads CSASHGRQPGGEQYF. The CDR3 DNA is TGCAGTGCCTCTCACGGGCGGCAGCCGGGAGGCGAGCAGTACTTC.

This clonotype came up many times. This sequence joins TRBV20-1 and TRBJ2-5; 8 bases fit TRBD2. CDR3 size: 15 residues. V shed 5 bases and J 1 base; nucleotides not matched to a gene: 9. Germline V gene lookup returns CDR1 DFQATT and CDR2 SNEGSKA (reference sequence). CDR3 sequence: CSAFTLAGIQETQYF. Here the CDR3 DNA reads TGCAGTGCTTTCACCTTAGCGGGGATCCAAGAGACCCAGTACTTC.

The chain joins TRBV9 to TRBJ2-7, with TRBD2 identical over 8 bases. Germline trimming cut 1 base from V and 2 bases from J; bases unmatched to any gene: 11. The V gene's germline CDR1 is SGDLS and CDR2 YYNGEE. This CDR3 has 17 residues. CDR3 nucleotides: TGTGCCAGCAGCGTAAGCGTAGACGAGCGGGGGACCTACGAGCAGTACTTC. This sequence encodes CASSVSVDERGTYEQYF.

The table lists this clonotype with a few counts. The J gene is TRBJ2-3, the V gene TRBV7-7; D not certain. Germline CDR1 SSHAT, CDR2 FNYEAQ (reference sequence). The CDR3 sequence is 17 residues long. Trimming pared 1 base from V and 0 bases from J, leaving 14 bases between. CDR3 sequence: CASSLGRVISSTDTQYF. The CDR3 DNA follows: TGTGCCAGCAGCTTAGGTCGAGTGATCTCTAGCACAGATACGCAGTATTTT.

This clonotype has more than one count but fewer than ten. The chain couples TRBV9 to TRBJ2-5; D is undetermined. Germline V CDR1 and CDR2: SGDLS, YYNGEE. CDR3 length equals 12 residues. With 4 bases removed from V and 7 bases from J, the gap between germline ends came to 11 bases. The CDR3 loop is CASSPASGTQYF. DNA of the CDR3: TGTGCCAGCAGCCCCGCGTCTGGGACCCAGTACTTC.

There are a few counts of this clonotype. The CDR3, as DNA: TGTGCCAGCAGTTACTCGGACGGGGATGCCTACAATGAGCAGTTCTTC. Amino acids: CASSYSDGDAYNEQFF. This rearrangement joins TRBV6-2 or TRBV6-3 to TRBJ2-1; weak D call: TRBD2 (5 bases). CDR1 and CDR2 (germline): MNHEY, SVGEGT. The CDR3 is made up of 16 amino acids. The V end lost 0 bases, the J end lost 2 bases, and 11 bases lay between the germline ends.

This clonotype has only one observation. This may come from a read error, since a much larger clone is one base off. V is TRBV12-3 or TRBV12-4 and J is TRBJ2-7; 10 bases match TRBD1. The CDR3 has 15 amino acids. Trimming at V came to 5 bases and at J to 3 bases, leaving 7 bases not matched to a gene. The CDR3, as DNA: TGTGCCAGCAGTCCCGCCGGGACAGGGGTCTACGAGCAGTACTTC. Translating gives CASSPAGTGVYEQYF.

The chain couples TRBV18 to TRBJ2-5; 8 bases align to TRBD2. V dropped 2 bases and J dropped 11; count of bases not matched to a gene: 10. Germline V gene data show CDR1 as KGHSH and CDR2 as LQKENI. The CDR3 is 14 residues long. The CDR3 DNA follows: TGTGCCAGCTCACCAGGGCGGGAGGTAAATGAGCAGTACTTC. Its translation is CASSPGREVNEQYF.

The chain uses TRBV27 and TRBJ2-6; D possibly corresponds to TRBD1 (5 bases). CDR3 length: 17 residues. Per the germline V gene, CDR1 is MNHEY and CDR2 is SMNVEV (reference sequence). The V end lost 3 bases, the J end lost 0 bases, and 12 bases lay between the germline ends. The CDR3 DNA follows: TGTGCCAGCAGTTTTCAGGGCGCCTACTCTGGGGCCAACGTCCTGACTTTC. It yields the protein CASSFQGAYSGANVLTF.

This clonotype was found a few times. V usage is TRBV7-3 and J usage is TRBJ1-2; TRBD1 agrees at 10 bases. The germline V gene encodes CDR1 SGHTA and CDR2 FQGTGA. Trimming removed 0 bases from V and 7 bases from J; junction bases left unmatched: 5. CDR3 size: 15 residues. The CDR3 DNA reads TGTGCCAGCAGCTTAACAGGACAGGGGGGGTTTGGCTACACCTTC. Its translation: CASSLTGQGGFGYTF.

The chain carries TRBV11-3 and TRBJ2-1, with D uncertain. Germline loops: CDR1 SGHNT, CDR2 YENEEA. The CDR3 is 13 amino acids. Trimming removed 5 bases from V and 3 bases from J, with 8 bases in between. The CDR3 protein is CASSASDYNEQFF. For the CDR3, the DNA is TGTGCCAGCAGCGCGTCCGACTACAATGAGCAGTTCTTC.

This rearrangement joins TRBV5-1 to TRBJ2-1, with 7 bases lining up with TRBD1. The CDR3 runs 16 residues. V was pared by 4 bases and J by 9 bases, with 16 bases of the junction left unmatched. Germline V gene sequence: CDR1 SGHRS, CDR2 YFSETQ. CDR3 DNA: TGCGCCAGCAGCGAAGAGCCCGACAGGGTAGGGATTGAGCAGTTCTTC. It yields the protein CASSEEPDRVGIEQFF.

The chain joins TRBV9 to TRBJ1-5; D gene unclear. The CDR3 extends over 14 amino acids. V lost 4 bases to trimming and J lost 2 bases, with 10 bases between them. Germline CDR1 and CDR2: SGDLS and YYNGEE. The CDR3 spells CASSPQVGNQPQHF. The CDR3 coding sequence is TGTGCCAGCAGCCCTCAGGTAGGCAATCAGCCCCAGCATTTT.

This clonotype was found once. A much larger clone sits a single nucleotide away, making a read error possible. The chain carries TRBV5-1 and TRBJ2-3; D remains unclear. Trimming stripped 0 bases from V and 2 bases from J, with 13 bases between. Germline V gives CDR1 SGHRS, CDR2 YFSETQ. The CDR3 length is 16 residues. The CDR3, as DNA: TGCGCCAGCAGCTTGGGGGCGGCCCCTAACACAGATACGCAGTATTTT. This codes for CASSLGAAPNTDTQYF.

To note about this clonotype: One end of the junction fails to match germline, which may point to a read error. V is TRBV9 and J is TRBJ2-7, with 13 bases fitting TRBD2. From germline, CDR1 is SGDLS and CDR2 YYNGEE. The CDR3 extends over 14 amino acids. The CDR3 bases are TGTGCCGGCAGCACGGGACTAGCGGGGTACGAGCAGTACTTC. Translation: CAGSTGLAGYEQYF.

The chain uses TRBV29-1 and TRBJ2-1; 9 bases map to TRBD1. The V gene's germline CDR1 is SQVTM and CDR2 ANQGSEA. The trim removed 6 bases at V and 9 bases at J, leaving 12 bases unmatched. The CDR3 is made up of 14 amino acids. The CDR3 sequence: CSVSHGTGRSEQFF. The CDR3 region has the DNA TGCAGCGTATCCCACGGGACAGGGAGAAGTGAGCAGTTCTTC.

A few counts support this clonotype. The gene calls are TRBV3-1 and TRBJ2-7; TRBD2 matches 7 bases. The CDR3 is 15 residues long. V lost 3 bases and J lost 5; bases outside the gene matches: 10. Germline V lookup: CDR1 LGHDT, CDR2 YNNKEL (reference sequence). The CDR3 protein is CASSQVAGYGDEQYF. The CDR3, as DNA: TGTGCCAGCAGCCAGGTAGCGGGCTATGGCGACGAGCAGTACTTC.

This clonotype was observed a handful of times. J is TRBJ2-1 and V is TRBV24-1; 7 bases align to TRBD2. This CDR3 region has 15 residues. Germline CDR1 is KGHDR and CDR2 is SFDVKD. Losses at the gene ends were 5 bases for V and 8 bases for J; bases not matched to a gene: 11. For the CDR3, the DNA is TGTGCCACCAGTGTGGGGCGGGAGAGCGGCTATGAGCAGTTCTTC. Protein: CATSVGRESGYEQFF.

Worth noting for this clonotype: Since a much larger clone is just one base distant, this may be a read error. V usage is TRBV7-2 and J usage is TRBJ2-1, with unresolved D. CDR3 length: 15 residues. The V gene's germline CDR1 is SGHTA and CDR2 FQGNSA. The CDR3 region is CASSSDRMAYTEQFF. Written as DNA, the CDR3 is TGTGCCAGCAGCTCGGACCGAATGGCGTACACTGAGCAGTTCTTC. Together with reference TRBV7-2 and TRBJ2-1, the CDR3 gives the full variable domain: GAGVSQSPSNKVTEKGKDVELRCDPISGHTALYWYRQSLGQGLEFLIYFQGNSAPDKSGLPSDRFSAERTGGSVSTLTIQRTQQEDSAVYLCASSSDRMAYTEQFFGPGTRLTVL.